This is a list of T cell receptor beta chains from one sample in a study of technical replicates of blood from a handful of donors. Profiled with immunoSEQ multiplex PCR; TCRdb holds only in-frame clones, not every one. The sample includes around 75,000 clones, around nine tenths of them seen just once. The material sequenced was T cells isolated from PBMCs. The receptors shown here come from a human donor in good health. CDR3s include the opening cysteine and the closing phenylalanine or tryptophan. A D gene is named only where the DNA matches it firmly. Clone size, where shown, is once, few, many, or a class for clones that have expanded.

D gene	V gene	clone size	J gene	CDR3 DNA	CDR3 protein
-	TRBV6-1	-	TRBJ2-3	TGTGCCAGCAACCCCGGAGGCACAGATACGCAGTATTTT	CASNPGGTDTQYF
-	TRBV7-8	-	TRBJ1-5	TGTGCCAGCACCTTGGGCGGGAACAATCAGCCCCAGCATTTT	CASTLGGNNQPQHF
-	TRBV27	-	TRBJ2-3	TGTGCCAGCAGTTTAACCCGGTCCACAGATACGCAGTATTTT	CASSLTRSTDTQYF
TRBD2	TRBV11-2	-	TRBJ2-1	TGTGCCAGCAGCTCCCCCCCCGGGAAGCGGGGGTACAATGAGCAGTTCTTC	CASSSPPGKRGYNEQFF
-	TRBV29-1	-	TRBJ2-7	TGCAGCGTTGAAGATAGAGGGTTGACCTCCTACGAGCAGTACTTC	CSVEDRGLTSYEQYF
-	TRBV27	-	TRBJ1-1	TGTGCCAGCAAAGGAGGGGCTGAAGCTTTCTTT	CASKGGAEAFF
-	TRBV4-2	-	TRBJ2-7	TGTGCCAGCAGCCAAGATGGGCAGACCTACGAGCAGTACTTC	CASSQDGQTYEQYF
TRBD1	TRBV28	-	TRBJ1-2	TGTGCCAGCAGTTTATTGGGCAGGGGGCCGACCTATGGCTACACCTTC	CASSLLGRGPTYGYTF
TRBD1	TRBV11-2	once	TRBJ1-1	TGTGCCAGCAGCTCAACGGACAGGATCGAAGCTTTCTTT	CASSSTDRIEAFF
TRBD1	TRBV27	-	TRBJ1-2	TGTGCCAGCAGTTTCTTCGCGGGACAGAACTATGGCTACACCTTC	CASSFFAGQNYGYTF
TRBD2	TRBV5-5	-	TRBJ2-3	TGTGCCAGCAGCTTAGGTAGCGGGGGAAGCACAGATACGCAGTATTTT	CASSLGSGGSTDTQYF
-	TRBV28	-	TRBJ1-2	TGTGCCAGCAGTTTAGAGTGGGAGAATGGCTACACCTTC	CASSLEWENGYTF
TRBD2	TRBV28	-	TRBJ2-7	TGTGCCAGCGGAGCTCCGGGACTAGCGGCACTAAGTTCCTACGAGCAGTACTTC	CASGAPGLAALSSYEQYF
TRBD1	TRBV6-1	-	TRBJ2-7	TGTGCCAGCAGGGTTGGACAGGCTGCCTCCTACGAGCAGTACTTC	CASRVGQAASYEQYF
-	TRBV14	-	TRBJ2-2	TGTGCCAGCAGCCATTTGCGGGAATCAATGACCGGGGAGCTGTTTTTT	CASSHLRESMTGELFF
-	TRBV19	-	TRBJ1-1	TGTGCCAGTAGTATAGAAAGGACGGGAAAAGCTTTCTTT	CASSIERTGKAFF
-	TRBV20-1	-	TRBJ1-2	TGCAGTGCTAGGGCGGCGTATGGCTACACCTTC	CSARAAYGYTF
TRBD2	TRBV6-6	few	TRBJ2-1	TGTGCCAGCAGTTACAGTACGAGACTAGCGAAGAATGAGCAGTTCTTC	CASSYSTRLAKNEQFF
TRBD1	TRBV19	-	TRBJ2-7	TGTGCCAGTAGTCCGAACAGGGGCGAGCAGTACTTC	CASSPNRGEQYF
TRBD1	TRBV15	-	TRBJ2-7	TGTGCCACCAGCAAGGCCGGGACAGGGGCCTACGAGCAGTACTTC	CATSKAGTGAYEQYF
-	TRBV29-1	-	TRBJ2-5	TGCAGCGCTGGAGCGCTTGAAGAGACCCAGTACTTC	CSAGALEETQYF
-	TRBV6-1	-	TRBJ1-1	TGTGCCAGCCAGGGTAACACTGAAGCTTTCTTT	CASQGNTEAFF
TRBD1	TRBV15	-	TRBJ1-4	TGTGCCACCGGGTTGTGGACAGGGGAGGAAAAACTGTTTTTT	CATGLWTGEEKLFF
TRBD2	TRBV11-3	-	TRBJ2-7	TGTGCCAGCAGCTTAGATTCTTACCTAGCGGGGACCTACGAGCAGTACTTC	CASSLDSYLAGTYEQYF
-	TRBV5-4	-	TRBJ2-3	TGTGCCAGCAGCTCGGCACAGGAGCTTCTCACAGATACGCAGTATTTT	CASSSAQELLTDTQYF
TRBD1	TRBV5-1	-	TRBJ2-1	TGCGCCAGCAGCCCCGGGACAGTGAGCTCCTACAATGAGCAGTTCTTC	CASSPGTVSSYNEQFF
TRBD1	TRBV5-1	-	TRBJ2-7	TGCGCCAGCAGCTTGGTAGGGGACAGGGGATACTACGAGCAGTACTTC	CASSLVGDRGYYEQYF
TRBD1	TRBV5-1	few	TRBJ1-1	TGCGCCAGCAGCTCCACGTCTGGGACAGCTGAAGCTTTCTTT	CASSSTSGTAEAFF